A selection of T cell receptor beta chains follows, all from one sample in a study of cytomegalovirus exposure and HLA in healthy donors. The data were produced by immunoSEQ multiplex PCR, yet TCRdb's version contains in-frame clones alone and is incomplete. The sample yields 170,000 or so clones, 65% to 80% seen once. The sequenced material came from PBMCs. The receptors here all came from a woman in her twenties or thirties in good health and CMV-seronegative. The CDR3 runs from the conserved cysteine through the conserved F or W. A D gene is named only where the DNA matches it firmly. Size tells how often a clone was seen (once, few, many) or the class of an expanded clone, and some rows leave it out.

size	D	V	J	DNA	CDR3
.	TRBD1	TRBV5-1	TRBJ2-5	TGCGCCAGCAGCTTTGCTCCGGGACAGGAAGAGACCCAGTACTTC	CASSFAPGQEETQYF
.	TRBD1	TRBV9	TRBJ2-4	TGTGCCAGCAGCACGGGACAGGGTTCAAACATTCAGTACTTC	CASSTGQGSNIQYF
.	.	TRBV5-6	TRBJ2-1	TGTGCCAGCATACAGGGTCGCTCCTACAATGAGCAGTTCTTC	CASIQGRSYNEQFF
.	TRBD1	TRBV7-9	TRBJ2-7	TGTGCCAGCAGCTTATTATCAGGGGGTCTCGACGAGCAGTACTTC	CASSLLSGGLDEQYF
.	.	TRBV29-1	TRBJ1-3	TGCAGCGTTGCAGGGGACCCTTACTCTGGAAACACCATATATTTT	CSVAGDPYSGNTIYF
few	TRBD1	TRBV7-9	TRBJ2-7	TGTGCCAGCAGCCCAGGCGGGACAGGTTCCTACGAGCAGTACTTC	CASSPGGTGSYEQYF
.	TRBD1	TRBV2	TRBJ1-5	TGTGCCAGCAGCCGAGACAGGGGCAATCAGCCCCAGCATTTT	CASSRDRGNQPQHF
.	.	TRBV6-1	TRBJ2-7	TGTGCCAGCAGTGTACAGGATCCCGGGTGCGAGCAGTACTTC	CASSVQDPGCEQYF
few	TRBD2	TRBV29-1	TRBJ2-3	TGCAGCGGCGACCGGGGGGGCACAGATACGCAGTATTTT	CSGDRGGTDTQYF
.	TRBD2	TRBV7-3	TRBJ2-1	TGTGCCAGCAGCTTAGGGACTAGCGTGAGTGAGCAGTTCTTC	CASSLGTSVSEQFF
.	TRBD1	TRBV29-1	TRBJ2-5	TGCAGCGCCGACAGGGGCGAAGAGACCCAGTACTTC	CSADRGEETQYF
once	TRBD1	TRBV6-5	TRBJ2-7	TGTGCCAGCAGTTACTCCTCACAGGGGTACTACGAGCAGTACTTC	CASSYSSQGYYEQYF
.	.	TRBV6-5	TRBJ2-7	TGTGCCAGCAGTTACAACAGGGTCACCTACGAGCAGTACTTC	CASSYNRVTYEQYF
.	TRBD1	TRBV5-6	TRBJ2-7	TGTGCCAGCAGCAGTACCGCCGGGACAGGGGGCTACTACGAGCAGTACTTC	CASSSTAGTGGYYEQYF
.	.	TRBV15	TRBJ2-5	TGTGCCACCAGCAGAGATTTGGTAGCCCAAGAGACCCAGTACTTC	CATSRDLVAQETQYF
.	.	TRBV30	TRBJ1-3	TGTGCCTGGAGTGTACGCAGCTCTGGAAACACCATATATTTT	CAWSVRSSGNTIYF
.	TRBD2	TRBV28	TRBJ2-7	TGTGCCAGCAGTTTATATGTCGGGAGGTCTGACGAGCAGTACTTC	CASSLYVGRSDEQYF
.	.	TRBV27	TRBJ1-2	TGTGCCAGCAGACCTGGGGGGACCCTCGGCTATGGCTACACCTTC	CASRPGGTLGYGYTF
.	.	TRBV2	TRBJ2-6	TGTGCCAGCAGTCTCGAGGGGGCTGGGGCCAACGTCCTGACTTTC	CASSLEGAGANVLTF
.	.	TRBV19	TRBJ1-6	TGTGCCAGTAGTATAGCATCCGCGGTTGCTGATTCACCCCTCCACTTT	CASSIASAVADSPLHF
.	TRBD1	TRBV19	TRBJ2-3	TGTGCCAGTAGTAAGGCGGACGCACAGGGGACAGATACGCAGTATTTT	CASSKADAQGTDTQYF
.	.	TRBV29-1	TRBJ1-5	TGCAGCGTATCGGGGAATAGCAATCAGCCCCAGCATTTT	CSVSGNSNQPQHF
.	.	TRBV10-2	TRBJ2-2	TGCGCCAGCACTCTCGCGGAGAACACCGGGGAGCTGTTTTTT	CASTLAENTGELFF
.	TRBD2	TRBV5-6	TRBJ2-5	TGTGCCAGCAGCTTGGGACTAGCGGGGGGGCTGGGGGAGACCCAGTACTTC	CASSLGLAGGLGETQYF
.	TRBD1	TRBV18	TRBJ2-6	TGTGCCAGCTCATCGACAGGGGTTACACCCTCTGGGGCCAACGTCCTGACTTTC	CASSSTGVTPSGANVLTF
few	.	TRBV5-1	TRBJ2-2	TGCGCCAGCAGACCGTCGGACACCGGGGAGCTGTTTTTT	CASRPSDTGELFF
few	.	TRBV19	TRBJ2-5	TGTGCCAGTAGTCGGGGGGCGCAAGAGACCCAGTACTTC	CASSRGAQETQYF
.	TRBD2	TRBV5-6	TRBJ2-2	TGTGCCAGCAGCTTCCTAAAACTAGCGGAAGCCGGGGAGCTGTTTTTT	CASSFLKLAEAGELFF
few	TRBD1	TRBV5-1	TRBJ1-5	TGCGCCAGCAGCCCCGAGGGACAGCCTAATCAGCCCCAGCATTTT	CASSPEGQPNQPQHF
.	TRBD2	TRBV28	TRBJ2-7	TGTGCCAGCAACAGCGGGAGGCCGTCCTACGAGCAGTACTTC	CASNSGRPSYEQYF
.	.	TRBV18	TRBJ2-7	TGTGCCAGTCCTAAGTACGAGCAGTACTTC	CASPKYEQYF
.	TRBD1	TRBV9	TRBJ1-2	TGTGCCAGCAGCCCCCACCTAGACAGGGTGGACTATGGCTACCCCTTC	CASSPHLDRVDYGYPF
few	.	TRBV4-1	TRBJ2-1	TGCGCCAGCAGCCCTCTGGACAGCGCAACTCTAGGGGGTGAGCAGTTCTTC	CASSPLDSATLGGEQFF
.	.	TRBV19	TRBJ2-5	TGTGCCAGTAGTATAGGGGGCGTCAGCCAAGAGACCCAGTACTTC	CASSIGGVSQETQYF
.	TRBD2	TRBV18	TRBJ2-7	TGTGCCAGCTCACCAGGCGCGGGAGCGTACGAGCAGTACTTC	CASSPGAGAYEQYF
.	TRBD1	TRBV9	TRBJ2-7	TGTGCCAGCAGCCCGGGGACAGGGGACCCCTACGAGCAGTACTTC	CASSPGTGDPYEQYF
.	.	TRBV29-1	TRBJ2-5	TGCAGCGTTGGTTCGACAGGACCGAAAGAGACCCAGTACTTC	CSVGSTGPKETQYF
.	TRBD1	TRBV9	TRBJ2-7	TGTGCCAGCAGCCACGGGACAGGGGGCTACGAGCAGTACTTC	CASSHGTGGYEQYF
.	TRBD1	TRBV5-6	TRBJ2-7	TGTGCCAGCAGCTTGGGGGACAGGGGGTACTCCTACGAGCAGTACTTC	CASSLGDRGYSYEQYF
.	.	TRBV9	TRBJ1-2	TGTGCCAGCAGCCCACTAGGGCGTACGCCGAACTATGGCTACACCTTC	CASSPLGRTPNYGYTF
once	.	TRBV23-1	TRBJ2-6	TGCGCCAAAAATCGGACAGAACAGAGCTCTGGGGCCAACGTCCTGACTTTC	CAKNRTEQSSGANVLTF
.	TRBD2	TRBV7-2	TRBJ2-1	TGTGCCAGCAGCCCCCGGATCGTTAGCGGGAGTAGGCAGTTCTTC	CASSPRIVSGSRQFF
.	TRBD2	TRBV6-5	TRBJ2-7	TGTGCCAGCAGCCCTGGACTAGCAGTTGGCGAGCAGTACTTC	CASSPGLAVGEQYF
.	.	TRBV2	TRBJ1-1	TGTGCCACCCTACAGGGACCGAACACTGAAGCTTTCTTT	CATLQGPNTEAFF
.	TRBD1	TRBV10-3	TRBJ1-1	TGTGCCATCAGGGACTACAGGGGCCGCTCCAACACTGAAGCTTTCTTT	CAIRDYRGRSNTEAFF
.	TRBD1	TRBV13	TRBJ2-7	TGTGCCAGCAGCTTACAGGGGGCTGCGGCGGGGCAGTACTTC	CASSLQGAAAGQYF
.	TRBD2	TRBV7-9	TRBJ2-1	TGTGCCAGCAGCGACACTAGCGGGAGGTCCTACAATGAGCAGTTCTTC	CASSDTSGRSYNEQFF
.	.	TRBV27	TRBJ2-1	TGTGCCAGCAGTATCAACCTGGGCTTTGAGCAGTTCTTC	CASSINLGFEQFF
.	.	TRBV5-1	TRBJ2-6	TGCGCCAGCAGGATTACCGAGAATGGGGCCAACGTCCTGACTTTC	CASRITENGANVLTF
.	TRBD1	TRBV20-1	TRBJ1-4	TGCAGTGCTAGATCTCCCGGGACAGTGTTTTTT	CSARSPGTVFF
.	TRBD1	TRBV5-1	TRBJ2-6	TGCGCCAGCAGCTCCAACCCGGGACAGGGAGACTCTGGGGCCAACGTCCTGACTTTC	CASSSNPGQGDSGANVLTF
.	TRBD2	TRBV9	TRBJ2-3	TGTGCCAGCAGCGAGGGGAGGGAGACAAGCACAGATACGCAGTATTTT	CASSEGRETSTDTQYF
.	.	TRBV7-9	TRBJ1-3	TGTGCCAGCAGCTTAGCGCTGGGAGTTCGGCGAAACACCATATATTTT	CASSLALGVRRNTIYF